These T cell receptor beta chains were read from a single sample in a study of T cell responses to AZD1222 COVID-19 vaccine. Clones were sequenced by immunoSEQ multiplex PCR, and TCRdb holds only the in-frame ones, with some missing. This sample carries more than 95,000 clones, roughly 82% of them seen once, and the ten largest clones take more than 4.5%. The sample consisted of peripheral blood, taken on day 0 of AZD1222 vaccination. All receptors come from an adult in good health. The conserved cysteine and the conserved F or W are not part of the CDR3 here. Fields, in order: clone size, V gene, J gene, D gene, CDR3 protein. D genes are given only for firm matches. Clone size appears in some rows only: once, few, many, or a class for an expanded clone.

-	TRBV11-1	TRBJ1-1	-	ASSSGGPGRTEAF
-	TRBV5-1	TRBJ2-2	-	ASSLEQANTGELF
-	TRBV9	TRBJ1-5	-	ASSVEGRSDQPQH
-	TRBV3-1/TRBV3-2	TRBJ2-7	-	ASSSQGVSYEQY
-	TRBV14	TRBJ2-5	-	ASSHSLPSAGETQY
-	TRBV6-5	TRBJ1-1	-	ASRLMAGNTEAF
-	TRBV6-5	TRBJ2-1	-	ASRRSYNEQF
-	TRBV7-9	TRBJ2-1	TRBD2	ASSLAGSGGYNEQF
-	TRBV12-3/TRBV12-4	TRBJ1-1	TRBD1	ASSLTGFTEAF
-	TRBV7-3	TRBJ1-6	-	ASSHLPDSPLH
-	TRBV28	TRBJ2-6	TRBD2	ASRGGTGANVLT
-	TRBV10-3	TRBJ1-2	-	AISETVGLWYT
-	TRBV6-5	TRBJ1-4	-	ASSTGFQTNEKLF
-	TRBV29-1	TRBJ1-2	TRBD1	SAWTGANYGYT
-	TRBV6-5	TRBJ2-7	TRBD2	ASGLVNEQY
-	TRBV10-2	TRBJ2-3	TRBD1	ASLSGQGTDTQY
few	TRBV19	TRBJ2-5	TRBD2	ASSFLSSGEETQY
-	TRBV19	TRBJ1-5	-	AAANWANQPQH
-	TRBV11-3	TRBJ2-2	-	ASSSPRGNTGELF
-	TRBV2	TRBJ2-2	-	ASSEIRGYTGELF
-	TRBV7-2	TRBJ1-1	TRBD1	ASSQNSHRGAEAF
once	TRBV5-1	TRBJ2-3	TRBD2	ASSLVPAGATTDTQY
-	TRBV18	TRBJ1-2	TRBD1	ASSPGTGPFT
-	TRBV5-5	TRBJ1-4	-	ASSLGPWGEKLF
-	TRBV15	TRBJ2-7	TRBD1	ATSRDRRGPYEQY
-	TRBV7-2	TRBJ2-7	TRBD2	ASSRTSGGTEQY
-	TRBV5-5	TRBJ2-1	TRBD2	ASSRSLAGGLGEQF
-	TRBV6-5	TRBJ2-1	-	ASSSSRLVVNEQF
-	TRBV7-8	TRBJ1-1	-	ASSLVGASSEAF
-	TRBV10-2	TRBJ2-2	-	ASTHGGELF
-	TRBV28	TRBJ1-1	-	ASSPMIAEAF
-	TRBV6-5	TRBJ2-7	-	ASQNRPYEQY
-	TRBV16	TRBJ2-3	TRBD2	ASSRTGLAATDTQY
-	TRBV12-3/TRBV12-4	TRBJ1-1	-	ASTQMNTEAF
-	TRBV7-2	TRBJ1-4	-	ASSPQGEKLF
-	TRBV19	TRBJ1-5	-	ASSIEGRSNQPQH
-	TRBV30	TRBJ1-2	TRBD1	AWSVKGAGGYT
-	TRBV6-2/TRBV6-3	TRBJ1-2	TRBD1	ASSEQGVYGYT
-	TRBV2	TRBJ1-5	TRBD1	ASSGTGGKQPQH
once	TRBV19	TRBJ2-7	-	ASSISRSYEQY
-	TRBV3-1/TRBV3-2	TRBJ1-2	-	ASSQDFAADYGYT